This T cell receptor (beta chain) was observed in a study of cytomegalovirus exposure and HLA in healthy donors. For the study at large: Of all 360 or so donors who were genotyped, 81% belonged to the Caucasian-associated ancestry cluster. Study outcomes and limitations: Most of the TCR beta V segments (in an earlier analysis) were productive either about 87% or about 30% of the time. Across donors, presence/absence analyses took sequencing depth to be roughly uniform.

The PCR was carried out with 60 Vbeta primers and 13 Jbeta primers. Using immunoSEQ multiplex PCR, the repertoire was profiled, and TCRdb retains in-frame clones only, with some absent. The sample records roughly 100,000 clones, approximately 80% being singletons. Germline CDR1 is SGHAT and CDR2 is FQNNGV. This CDR3 is built from 15 residues. Trimming took off 3 bases at V and 3 bases at J, with 14 bases between the two ends. Remarks on this clone: Its antigen remains unidentified.

The sequenced sample was PBMCs. This TCR derives from a woman aged 40-49 years in good health and CMV-seronegative. V and J are TRBV11-2 and TRBJ1-1; D is uncertain. In nucleotides, the CDR3 is TGTGCCAGCAGCTTGACCGGGAGCGGTGACACTGAAGCTTTCTTT. It translates to CASSLTGSGDTEAFF.